A selection of T cell receptor beta chains follows, all from one sample in a study of blood T cell repertoires in COVID-19. Sequencing used immunoSEQ multiplex PCR; TCRdb keeps in-frame clones, though not all of them. Of approximately 150,000 clones in the sample, 87% were seen once. Sequenced material: peripheral blood. The receptors derive from a man of 80 years or more with acute or convalescent COVID-19. Both conserved end residues are part of each CDR3. Each record gives: clone size, D gene, J gene, V gene, CDR3 DNA, CDR3 protein. A D gene is named only where the DNA matches it firmly. For some rows the clone size is stated as once, few or many, or as a class when expanded; others skip it.

>.|.|TRBJ2-7|TRBV29-1
TGCAGCGTTGTTGTGACTTCCTACGAGCAGTACTTC
CSVVVTSYEQYF
>few|TRBD2|TRBJ2-7|TRBV28
TGTGCCAGCCGGGAGAGCGGGAGGGCCTACGAGCAGTACTTC
CASRESGRAYEQYF
>.|.|TRBJ2-1|TRBV11-2
TGTGCCAGCAGCTTACCGGGTTCCTACAATGAGCAGTTCTTC
CASSLPGSYNEQFF
>.|TRBD1|TRBJ2-3|TRBV4-1
TGCGCCAGCAGCCTTACCGGGACAGGGGTCACAGATACGCAGTATTTT
CASSLTGTGVTDTQYF
>.|.|TRBJ2-2|TRBV16
TGTGCCAGCAGCCAATCTCGGGGCACCGGGGAGCTGTTTTTT
CASSQSRGTGELFF
>.|TRBD1|TRBJ2-3|TRBV5-1
TGCGCCAGCAGCCCAGGACAGGGCACAGATACGCAGTATTTT
CASSPGQGTDTQYF
>.|TRBD1|TRBJ1-5|TRBV4-1
TGCGCCAGCAGCCAGGGACAGTGGGATCAGCCCCAGCATTTT
CASSQGQWDQPQHF
>.|.|TRBJ1-5|TRBV27
TGTGCCAGCAGACCAGGGATTATTAGCAATCAGCCCCAGCATTTT
CASRPGIISNQPQHF
>.|.|TRBJ1-3|TRBV5-8
TGTGCCAGCAGCCCTGGCGGGTGGGCTGGAAACACCATATATTTT
CASSPGGWAGNTIYF
>.|TRBD1|TRBJ1-5|TRBV28
TGTGCCAGCAGTTTATCACCGGGACAGGGGTATCAGCCCCAGCATTTT
CASSLSPGQGYQPQHF
>.|.|TRBJ2-5|TRBV6-5
TGTGCCGCGGCGGGGAGTGGGATAGAGACCCAGTACTTC
CAAAGSGIETQYF
>.|TRBD2|TRBJ2-5|TRBV7-2
TGTGCCAGCAGCATCCGACTAGCGGCTGAACAAGAGACCCAGTACTTC
CASSIRLAAEQETQYF
>.|TRBD2|TRBJ2-7|TRBV6-6
TGTGCCAGCAGTTACGGGGCTAGCGGGCCCTACGAGCAGTACTTC
CASSYGASGPYEQYF
>few|.|TRBJ1-5|TRBV3-1/TRBV3-2
TGTGCCAGCAGCCAAGCGGGTTTGAGCAATCAGCCCCAGCATTTT
CASSQAGLSNQPQHF
>.|TRBD2|TRBJ2-1|TRBV24-1
TGTGCCACCAGCACTACGGGGGGGAAGGTATACAATGAGCAGTTCTTC
CATSTTGGKVYNEQFF
>few|.|TRBJ1-5|TRBV3-1/TRBV3-2
TGTGCCAGCAGCCAAGGGGGGCAGCGACCTAGCAATCAGCCCCAGCATTTT
CASSQGGQRPSNQPQHF
>once|TRBD2|TRBJ2-1|TRBV2
TGTGCCAGCAGTCCTAGCGGGAGAAGGAATGAGCAGTTCTTC
CASSPSGRRNEQFF
>.|.|TRBJ2-2|TRBV9
TGTGCCAGCAGCGTGACAGGAGACACCGGGGAGCTGTTTTTT
CASSVTGDTGELFF
>.|TRBD1|TRBJ2-3|TRBV29-1
TGCAGCGTTACCGGGACAGGGGGCGGAGATACGCAGTATTTT
CSVTGTGGGDTQYF
>.|TRBD1|TRBJ1-2|TRBV19
TGTGCCAGTAGTGCGAGCGGACAGGGTCGAGTAGGCTACACCTTC
CASSASGQGRVGYTF
>.|TRBD1|TRBJ1-5|TRBV19
TGTGCCAGTAGCCTGGGACAGAGACTTCAGCCCCAGCATTTT
CASSLGQRLQPQHF
>.|TRBD2|TRBJ2-3|TRBV9
TGTGCCAGCAGCCCCGACTGGGGAGCGGGGGGCACAGATACGCAGTATTTT
CASSPDWGAGGTDTQYF
>once|TRBD1|TRBJ1-1|TRBV11-2
TGTGCCAGCAGAACCGGGACAGGGGGCTTCACTGAAGCTTTCTTT
CASRTGTGGFTEAFF
>.|.|TRBJ2-7|TRBV6-5
TGTGCCAGCAGGGGGGACTTTTACTCCTACGAGCAGTACTTC
CASRGDFYSYEQYF
>.|TRBD1|TRBJ2-5|TRBV5-1
TGCGCCAGCAGCTTCGGGACAGCTCAAGAGACCCAGTACTTC
CASSFGTAQETQYF
>once|TRBD1|TRBJ2-3|TRBV19
TGTGCCAGTAGTATCCAGGGGGCCACAGATACGCAGTATTTT
CASSIQGATDTQYF
>once|TRBD2|TRBJ2-1|TRBV6-5
TGTGCCAGCACTCTGACTAGCGGGATCTACAATGAGCAGTTCTTC
CASTLTSGIYNEQFF
>.|TRBD2|TRBJ2-2|TRBV30
TGTGCCTGGGGCCGTGGTCTAGCGGAAACCGGGGAGCTGTTTTTT
CAWGRGLAETGELFF
>.|.|TRBJ1-4|TRBV5-1
TGCGCCAGCAGCTTTTATCAGGGGCCTAATGAAAAACTGTTTTTT
CASSFYQGPNEKLFF
>.|TRBD1|TRBJ1-6|TRBV4-2
TGTGCCAGCAGCCATGGGGACAGGGAGAATTCACCCCTCCACTTT
CASSHGDRENSPLHF
>.|TRBD1|TRBJ2-2|TRBV28
TGTGCCAGCAGTTACAGGGGGCCCAACACCGGGGAGCTGTTTTTT
CASSYRGPNTGELFF
>once|TRBD1|TRBJ1-6|TRBV28
TGTGCCAGCAGGGGCCTGGACAGGGCTTTATATTCACCCCTCCACTTT
CASRGLDRALYSPLHF
>.|.|TRBJ1-6|TRBV5-1
TGCGCCAGCAGCTTGGCCGGGGATTCACCCCTCCACTTT
CASSLAGDSPLHF
>.|TRBD1|TRBJ1-6|TRBV18
TGTGCCAGCTCACCTAGAAGGGGGCTGAATTCACCCCTCCACTTT
CASSPRRGLNSPLHF
>.|TRBD1|TRBJ2-3|TRBV6-5
TGTGCCAGCAGGGGACCGGGACAGGGCACAGATACGCAGTATTTT
CASRGPGQGTDTQYF
>.|TRBD1|TRBJ1-5|TRBV18
TGTGCCAGCTCACCAGGGACAGGGAGTAGCAATCAGCCCCAGCATTTT
CASSPGTGSSNQPQHF
>.|.|TRBJ1-4|TRBV28
TGTGCCAGCAGTTTTCTTACAACTAATGAAAAACTGTTTTTT
CASSFLTTNEKLFF
>.|TRBD2|TRBJ2-1|TRBV19
TGTGCCAGTAGTAGCGGGAGGGCTTGGAATGAGCAGTTCTTC
CASSSGRAWNEQFF
>.|.|TRBJ1-4|TRBV6-5
TGTGCCAGCAGGGCCGGGTCTACAACTAATGAAAAACTGTTTTTT
CASRAGSTTNEKLFF
>.|.|TRBJ1-2|TRBV14
TGTGCCAGCAGCCAAGCAGGGGTTTCCTATGGCTACACCTTC
CASSQAGVSYGYTF
>.|TRBD1|TRBJ1-2|TRBV6-5
TGTGCCAGCAGGAAAACAGGGGGCTTTGGCTACACCTTC
CASRKTGGFGYTF
>.|.|TRBJ1-1|TRBV30
TGTGCCTGGAGAACTCAGGGGCGTGAAGCTTTCTTT
CAWRTQGREAFF
>.|TRBD2|TRBJ2-1|TRBV19
TGTGCCAGTACTGGTTACGGGACTAGCGGGAGAAATGAGCAGTTCTTC
CASTGYGTSGRNEQFF
>.|.|TRBJ2-7|TRBV7-8
TGTGCCAGCAGCTTAGGTTTCGCCAGGTCCTACGAGCAGTACTTC
CASSLGFARSYEQYF
>.|.|TRBJ1-6|TRBV28
TGTGCCAGCAGCGGGGGGACGGGAATGAATTCACCCCTCCACTTT
CASSGGTGMNSPLHF
>.|.|TRBJ1-6|TRBV12-3/TRBV12-4
TGTGCCAGCAGCTACACCAGGAATTCACCCCTCCACTTT
CASSYTRNSPLHF
>.|TRBD2|TRBJ2-1|TRBV5-1
TGCGCCAGCAGCTTGGCGCTAGCGGGGGATGAGCAGTTCTTC
CASSLALAGDEQFF
>.|.|TRBJ1-5|TRBV2
TGTGCCAGCAGTGAGGAGGCAGGGGCTAACCAGCCCCAGCATTTT
CASSEEAGANQPQHF
>once|.|TRBJ2-5|TRBV3-1/TRBV3-2
TGTGCCAGCAGCCAATCGGTTGGGACCCAGTACTTC
CASSQSVGTQYF
>.|TRBD1|TRBJ2-1|TRBV28
TGTGCCAGCAGTTTATTCCGGACAGGGGGCAATGGCAATGAGCAGTTCTTC
CASSLFRTGGNGNEQFF
>once|TRBD1|TRBJ1-2|TRBV6-6
TGTGCCAGCAGTCATCCGGGACAGGGGCCATCTAACTATGGCTACACCTTC
CASSHPGQGPSNYGYTF
>.|TRBD2|TRBJ2-3|TRBV29-1
TGCAGCGTTGGTTCGGGGAGGGAAGATACGCAGTATTTT
CSVGSGREDTQYF
>.|TRBD1|TRBJ2-5|TRBV15
TGTGCCACCAGCAGAGATATACAGGGGGCCGCAGAGACCCAGTACTTC
CATSRDIQGAAETQYF
>.|.|TRBJ2-5|TRBV5-4
TGTGCCAGCAGCGGAGGGGTTGGAGAGACCCAGTACTTC
CASSGGVGETQYF
>.|TRBD2|TRBJ2-2|TRBV20-1
TGCAGTGCCAGTTCGACTAGCGGGAGAATCACCGGGGAGCTGTTTTTT
CSASSTSGRITGELFF
>.|TRBD2|TRBJ2-4|TRBV27
TGTGCCAGCAGAGAAGCGGGAGCGGACATTCAGTACTTC
CASREAGADIQYF
>once|TRBD2|TRBJ2-5|TRBV5-1
TGCGCCAGCAGCTTGGAAGGACTAGCGACCCGGGCGGCCCAGTACTTC
CASSLEGLATRAAQYF
>.|.|TRBJ2-3|TRBV11-3
TGTGCCAGCAGCTTAACGGCCGGGACAGATACGCAGTATTTT
CASSLTAGTDTQYF
>.|TRBD1|TRBJ1-5|TRBV7-2
TGTGCCAGCAGCTTAGATAGCAGGGGGCTTCAGCCCCAGCATTTT
CASSLDSRGLQPQHF